Shown below are 16 T cell receptor beta chains from a single sample sequenced in a study of neurological immune-mediated disorders. TCRdb redid the calling of the 5' RACE reads with MiXCR, one entry per CDR3 protein. The sample has about 66,000 distinct CDR3 sequences, roughly 3.9% seen once. The sequenced material came from PBMCs. These receptors all come from a man aged 30 to 45 with multiple sclerosis.

This clonotype was recorded many times. For the CDR3, the DNA is TGTGCCAGCAGCTCGGTAGTACGGTGGGAGACCCAGTACTTC. Translating gives CASSSVVRWETQYF. This chain links TRBV7-9 with TRBJ2-5, with unresolved D. Germline loops: CDR1 SEHNR, CDR2 FQNEAQ (reference sequence). Trimming stripped 4 bases from V and 5 bases from J, with 14 bases between. The CDR3 totals 14 residues.

This clonotype was observed many times. The J gene is TRBJ1-1, the V gene TRBV7-8, with D unclear. V lost 3 bases and J 5 bases, leaving 16 bases between the germline ends. The CDR3 loop spans 15 amino acids. Germline CDR1 reads SGHVS; CDR2 reads FQNEAQ. CDR3 nucleotide sequence: TGTGCCAGCAGCTTCAGCACTGGGCGTAGGACTGAAGCTTTCTTT. Translated: CASSFSTGRRTEAFF.

This clonotype was counted at least ten times. The J gene is TRBJ1-1, the V gene TRBV20-1, with D tentatively TRBD1 (5 bases). From germline, CDR1 is DFQATT and CDR2 SNEGSKA (reference sequence). The CDR3 has 15 residues. Trimming took off 6 bases at V and 0 bases at J, with 17 bases between the two ends. CDR3 sequence reads: CSAPLRGVMNTEAFF. The CDR3 DNA follows: TGCAGTGCCCCCCTAAGGGGAGTCATGAACACTGAAGCTTTCTTT.

The table lists this clonotype with a count of one. A much bigger clone sits one base away, suggesting this may be a read error. The rearrangement links TRBV15 to TRBJ1-6; D perhaps matches TRBD1 (6 bases). CDR1 is LNHNV, CDR2 YYDKDF, per germline (reference sequence). CDR3 size: 17 residues. The CDR3 region has the DNA TGTGCCACCAGCAGAGATAGGTATGGGGGGCGAAGTTCACCCCTCAACTTT. Translated, it gives CATSRDRYGGRSSPLNF.

As to this clonotype: A read error may explain this, as a much larger clone is one base away. The CDR3 reads CSAEGERSYNEQFF. The CDR3 nucleotides are TGCAGTGCCGAAGGGGAAAGATCCTACAATGAGCAGTTCTTC. This chain links TRBV20-1 with TRBJ2-1, with D possibly being TRBD1 (5 bases). Germline V CDR1 and CDR2: DFQATT, SNEGSKA (reference sequence). This CDR3 has 14 amino acids. V lost 6 bases and J 1 base, leaving 13 bases between the germline ends.

This clonotype was seen many times. V is TRBV7-8 and J is TRBJ2-6; D is uncertain. The germline gives CDR1 SGHVS, CDR2 FQNEAQ. This CDR3 contains 17 residues. The V and J ends lost 5 bases and 2 bases respectively, with 16 bases between them. This CDR3 is CASSPTWTDPGANVLTF. CDR3 nucleotides: TGTGCCAGCAGCCCCACATGGACGGACCCTGGGGCCAACGTCCTGACTTTC.

Turning to this clonotype: This is likely a read error, given that the CDR3 carries no conserved phenylalanine or tryptophan at its end. The chain uses TRBV6-5 and TRBJ2-3; a possible D gene is TRBD2 (6 bases). Germline V lookup: CDR1 MNHEY, CDR2 SVGAGI. The germline V and J ends were trimmed by 6 bases and 3 bases, with 16 bases remaining between them. There are 15 residues in the CDR3. The CDR3 sequence: CASSAPGVGTDTQYN. CDR3 nucleotide sequence: TGTGCCAGCAGCGCCCCGGGGGTGGGGACAGATACGCAGTATAAT.

Ten or more counts support this clonotype. J is TRBJ1-1 and V is TRBV20-1, with D hard to call. The germline gives CDR1 DFQATT, CDR2 SNEGSKA (reference sequence). This CDR3 has 12 residues. Trimming stripped 0 bases from V and 1 base from J, with 3 bases between. The DNA of the CDR3 is TGCAGTGCTAGAGAGAGGAACACTGAAGCTTTCTTT. Its protein product is CSARERNTEAFF.

This clonotype was picked up many times. The chain couples TRBV5-1 to TRBJ1-2; unclear D gene. Germline CDR1 SGHRS, CDR2 YFSETQ. V lost 0 bases and J lost 6, with 9 bases in between. CDR3 length: 13 amino acids. CDR3 nucleotide sequence: TGCGCCAGCAGCTTGGGGCAGAAAGATGGCTACACCTTC. It codes for CASSLGQKDGYTF.

Many counts were recorded for this clonotype. This rearrangement joins TRBV4-1 to TRBJ1-5; 7 positions match TRBD1. The CDR3 runs to 17 residues. V was pared by 4 bases and J by 6 bases, with 15 bases of the junction left unmatched. In germline, CDR1 is MGHRA, CDR2 YSYEKL. For the CDR3, the DNA is TGCGCCAGCAGCCCGAGGGAGGGGGCGTTTTTCGGTCAGCCCCAGCATTTT. This codes for CASSPREGAFFGQPQHF.

This clonotype was counted at least ten times. V is TRBV6-5 and J is TRBJ1-1; maybe TRBD1 (5 bases). The CDR3 length is 14 residues. Germline lookup yields CDR1 MNHEY and CDR2 SVGAGI. Trimming removed 2 bases from V and 4 bases from J, with 11 bases in between. Here the CDR3 DNA reads TGTGCCAGCAGTTACCTAGGGGAGGGCACTGAAGCTTTCTTT. Translation gives CASSYLGEGTEAFF.

This clonotype has a count of ten or more. The V call is TRBV20-1, the J call TRBJ2-5; no definite D call. This CDR3 is built from 12 residues. The V and J ends lost 6 bases and 5 bases respectively, with 13 bases between them. Germline CDR1 is DFQATT and CDR2 is SNEGSKA (reference sequence). The CDR3 reads CSARWVEETQYF. CDR3 DNA: TGCAGTGCCCGGTGGGTAGAGGAGACCCAGTACTTC.

The sample holds many counts of this clonotype. The rearrangement links TRBV5-1 to TRBJ2-1, with TRBD2 identical over 11 bases. The germline CDR1 and CDR2 sequences are SGHRS and YFSETQ. The V gene end was trimmed by 3 bases and the J gene end by 0 bases; junction bases not matched to a gene: 5. The CDR3 has 17 residues. CDR3 region: CASSSGSGGASYNEQFF. The CDR3 DNA reads as TGCGCCAGCAGCTCGGGTAGCGGGGGGGCCTCCTACAATGAGCAGTTCTTC.

This clonotype was detected ten times or more. The chain has TRBV5-1 and TRBJ2-5, with D unresolved. CDR1 and CDR2 (germline): SGHRS, YFSETQ. V shed 0 bases and J shed 6 bases, with 12 bases lying between them. CDR3 length: 14 amino acids. The CDR3 DNA sequence: TGCGCCAGCAGCTTGGATACTGGCTTACAGACCCAGTACTTC. This encodes CASSLDTGLQTQYF.

There are a few counts of this clonotype. Mismatch with germline at one junction end may stem from a read error. The chain joins TRBV12-3 or TRBV12-4 to TRBJ1-5; the D gene is possibly TRBD1 (6 bases). The CDR3 loop spans 15 amino acids. The CDR3 sequence is CASSGGDMGNQPQNF. Written as DNA, the CDR3 is TGTGCCAGCAGTGGCGGGGACATGGGCAATCAGCCCCAGAATTTT.

This clonotype was observed many times. This rearrangement joins TRBV5-1 to TRBJ2-6, with D maybe TRBD2 (6 bases). V was cut by 0 bases and J by 0 bases, with 10 bases left in between. From germline, CDR1 is SGHRS and CDR2 YFSETQ. The CDR3 spans 17 residues. CDR3 sequence (DNA): TGCGCCAGCAGCTTGGGGCAGGGACTCTCTGGGGCCAACGTCCTGACTTTC. This codes for CASSLGQGLSGANVLTF.